A selection of T cell receptor beta chains follows, all from one sample in a study of shared clonotypes between healthy human individuals. Measured with immunoSEQ multiplex PCR; TCRdb has only the in-frame clones, and not every one. The table shows some 2,500,000 clones, with over 85% occurring only once. The specimen sequenced was naive CD4+ T cells from PBMCs. The receptors originated from a young man in good health. Some clones in this sample may be carry-over from other donors' samples. Both conserved end residues are part of each CDR3. Each record gives: clone size, J gene, V gene, D gene, CDR3 DNA, CDR3 protein. D genes are given only for firm matches. Clone size is not always given. Where it is, it says once, few, many or a class for expanded clones.

>-|TRBJ1-4|TRBV18|-
TGTGCCAGCTCACCAGGGATACTGGAAAAACTGTTTTTT
CASSPGILEKLFF
>-|TRBJ1-1|TRBV7-2|-
TGTGCCAGCAGCTTCTCCGGGGTCGTTGGGGTCACTGAAGCTTTCTTT
CASSFSGVVGVTEAFF
>-|TRBJ2-5|TRBV28|-
TGTGCCAGCAGTTCCGAAGCGGGCGTTGAGACCCAGTACTTC
CASSSEAGVETQYF
>-|TRBJ2-3|TRBV27|-
TGTGCCAGCAGTTTACGCGGTAGCTTAACAGATACGCAGTATTTT
CASSLRGSLTDTQYF
>-|TRBJ2-7|TRBV27|-
TGTGCCAGCAGGGGGGGTGCCTACGAGCAGTACTTC
CASRGGAYEQYF
>-|TRBJ2-1|TRBV9|-
TGTGCCAGCAGCGTAGTGGTCGGGGTCTCCTACAATGAGCAGTTCTTC
CASSVVVGVSYNEQFF
>-|TRBJ1-2|TRBV19|-
TGTGCCAGTAGTGAGCGAATTAACTATGGCTACACCTTC
CASSERINYGYTF
>-|TRBJ1-2|TRBV7-9|TRBD1
TGTGCCAGCAGCGCGACGCGGACAGGGGGTAGTGGCTACACCTTC
CASSATRTGGSGYTF
>-|TRBJ2-1|TRBV7-9|TRBD2
TGTGCCAGCAGCCTTGGACTAGCGCTCAGCTCCTACAATGAGCAGTTCTTC
CASSLGLALSSYNEQFF
>-|TRBJ1-4|TRBV7-3|-
TGTGCCAGCAGCTTACTGGGTCCGGGGTTTAATGAAAAACTGTTTTTT
CASSLLGPGFNEKLFF
>-|TRBJ2-5|TRBV18|-
TGTGCCAGCTCACCACGCCGGGGCCCAAGGGAGACCCAGTACTTC
CASSPRRGPRETQYF
>-|TRBJ1-2|TRBV6-5|TRBD1
TGTGCCAGCAGTTTTGCCCTCGGGACAGGGGATAATGGCTACACCTTC
CASSFALGTGDNGYTF
>-|TRBJ1-1|TRBV20-1|-
TGCAGTGCGGCGACATTTTCTGAAGCTTTCTTT
CSAATFSEAFF
>-|TRBJ2-7|TRBV10-1|TRBD1
TGCGCCAGCAGTTCTGGACAGGGGGGGGCCTACGAGCAGTACTTC
CASSSGQGGAYEQYF
>-|TRBJ1-1|TRBV2|-
TGTGCCAGCCGCTCGGAGGGTCCCTGGGTGTCTTTCTTT
CASRSEGPWVSFF
>once|TRBJ2-7|TRBV7-9|TRBD2
TGTGCCAGCAGCCCGAGCGGGGGGGGTTCCTCCTACGAGCAGTACTTC
CASSPSGGGSSYEQYF
>-|TRBJ2-5|TRBV6-4|-
TGTGCCAGCAGTGTTACCAGGGTATGGGAGACCCAGTACTTC
CASSVTRVWETQYF
>-|TRBJ2-3|TRBV4-3|TRBD2
TGCGCCAGCAGCTACATCCTAGCGGGGACAGATACGCAGTATTTT
CASSYILAGTDTQYF
>-|TRBJ2-3|TRBV18|-
TGTGCCAGCTCACCTAGTATCGAGGGGGGTCCCCCTGAGTATTTT
CASSPSIEGGPPEYF
>-|TRBJ1-1|TRBV15|-
TGTGCCACCAGCAGATCAGCGGCTATGAACACTGAAGCTTTCTTT
CATSRSAAMNTEAFF
>few|TRBJ1-1|TRBV7-8|-
TGTGCCAGCAGCTTAATGAACACTGAAGCTTTCTTT
CASSLMNTEAFF
>-|TRBJ2-7|TRBV28|-
TGTGCCTCCACCCGAAGGGGGGAGCAGTACTTC
CASTRRGEQYF
>-|TRBJ1-2|TRBV10-3|-
TGTGCCATCAGTCGGGACGCCCGGAACTATGGCTACACCTTC
CAISRDARNYGYTF
>-|TRBJ2-5|TRBV28|-
TGTGCCAGCAGTTTTCAGCTAGGCACACAAGAGACCCAGTACTTC
CASSFQLGTQETQYF
>-|TRBJ2-6|TRBV7-2|-
TGTGCCAGCTCCCCCGGTCCAGCGAGAGGCTCTGGGGCCAACGTCCTGACTTTC
CASSPGPARGSGANVLTF
>-|TRBJ2-3|TRBV19|-
TGTGCCAGTAGTATAGACCTCGTGGCCACAGATACGCAGTATTTT
CASSIDLVATDTQYF
>-|TRBJ2-7|TRBV13|-
TGTGCCAGCTCCTCAGCCTACGAGCAGTACTTC
CASSSAYEQYF
>-|TRBJ1-6|TRBV6-1|-
TGTGCCAGCAGTGAAGCGCCAAGCAGGGTAGGGTCACCCCTCCACTTT
CASSEAPSRVGSPLHF
>once|TRBJ2-2|TRBV11-1|TRBD2
TGTGCCAGCAGCTTACGACCCACTAGCGGGAGGCCCGGGGAGCTGTTTTTT
CASSLRPTSGRPGELFF
>-|TRBJ2-3|TRBV7-3|-
TGTGCCAGCAGCTTAAGCCGCACCTACACAGATACGCAGTATTTT
CASSLSRTYTDTQYF
>-|TRBJ2-7|TRBV7-9|-
TGTGCCAGCAGCTTAGCCGGGCCCCGCTACGAGCAGTACTTC
CASSLAGPRYEQYF
>-|TRBJ2-7|TRBV6-1|TRBD2
TGTGCCAGCAGCGTCGGACTAGTCTCCGGGCTCGAGCAGTACTTC
CASSVGLVSGLEQYF
>-|TRBJ2-3|TRBV5-4|-
TGTGCCAGCAGCCTAGGACAGTACAGAAGCACAGATACGCAGTATTTT
CASSLGQYRSTDTQYF
>-|TRBJ2-2|TRBV7-8|TRBD2
TGTGCCAGCAGCCTCCGACTAGCGGGAGCGCACGGGGAGCTGTTTTTT
CASSLRLAGAHGELFF